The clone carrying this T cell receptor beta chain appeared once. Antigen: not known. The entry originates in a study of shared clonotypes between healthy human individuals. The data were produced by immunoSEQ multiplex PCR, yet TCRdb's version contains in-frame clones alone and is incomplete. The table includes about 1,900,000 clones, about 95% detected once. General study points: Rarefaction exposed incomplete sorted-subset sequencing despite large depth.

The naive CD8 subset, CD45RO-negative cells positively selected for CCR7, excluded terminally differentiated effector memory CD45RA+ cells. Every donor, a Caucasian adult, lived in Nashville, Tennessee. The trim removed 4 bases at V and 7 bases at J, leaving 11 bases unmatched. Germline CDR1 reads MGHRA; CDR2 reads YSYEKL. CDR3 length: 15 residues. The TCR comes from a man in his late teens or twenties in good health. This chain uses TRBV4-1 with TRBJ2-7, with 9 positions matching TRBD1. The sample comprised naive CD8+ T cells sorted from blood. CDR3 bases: TGCGCCAGCAGCCCGAGGGGGGGACAGGGAGAAGAGCAGTACTTC. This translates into CASSPRGGQGEEQYF.